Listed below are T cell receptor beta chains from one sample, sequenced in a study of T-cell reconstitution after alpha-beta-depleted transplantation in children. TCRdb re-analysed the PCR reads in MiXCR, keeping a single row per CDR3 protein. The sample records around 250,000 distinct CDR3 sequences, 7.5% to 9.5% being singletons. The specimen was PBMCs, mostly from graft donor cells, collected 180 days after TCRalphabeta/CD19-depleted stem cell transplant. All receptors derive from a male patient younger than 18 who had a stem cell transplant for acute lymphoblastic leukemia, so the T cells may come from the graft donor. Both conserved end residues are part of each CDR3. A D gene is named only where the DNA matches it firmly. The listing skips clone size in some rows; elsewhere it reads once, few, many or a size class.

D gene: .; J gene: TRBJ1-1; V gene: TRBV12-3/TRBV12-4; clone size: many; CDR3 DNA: TGTGCCAGCAGTTTTGGGGCAAGAGCCACTGAAGCTTTCTTT; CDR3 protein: CASSFGARATEAFF
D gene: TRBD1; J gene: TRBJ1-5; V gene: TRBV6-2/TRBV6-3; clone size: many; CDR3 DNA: TGTGCCAGCAGCTACAACAGGGGTTGGAATCAGCCCCAGCATTTT; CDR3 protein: CASSYNRGWNQPQHF
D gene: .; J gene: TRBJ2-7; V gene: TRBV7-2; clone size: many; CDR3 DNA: TGTGCCAGCAGTTTAGGACCCTCCTACGAGCAGTACTTC; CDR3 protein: CASSLGPSYEQYF
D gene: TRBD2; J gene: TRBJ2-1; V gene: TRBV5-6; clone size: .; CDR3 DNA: TGTGCCAGCAGCTTGGTCCCTAGCGGCTCCTACAATGAGCAGTTCTTC; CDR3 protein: CASSLVPSGSYNEQFF
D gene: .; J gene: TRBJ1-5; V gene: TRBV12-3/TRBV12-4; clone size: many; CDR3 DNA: TGTGCCAGCAGTTTTACCCCGGGGCCCCAGCATTTT; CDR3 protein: CASSFTPGPQHF
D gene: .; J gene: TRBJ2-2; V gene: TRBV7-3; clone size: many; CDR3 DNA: TGTGCCAGCAGCTTCGGGACACATAGGACCGGGGAGCTGTTTTTT; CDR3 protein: CASSFGTHRTGELFF
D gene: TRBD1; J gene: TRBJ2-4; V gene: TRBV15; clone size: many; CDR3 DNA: TGTGCCACCAGCAGGATTGACAGGGCCCACAAAAACATTCAGTACTTC; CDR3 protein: CATSRIDRAHKNIQYF
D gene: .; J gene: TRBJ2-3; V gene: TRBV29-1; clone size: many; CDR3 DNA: TGCAGCGTCCGAGGGGGGCGGGGGTTCGCAGATACGCAGTATTTT; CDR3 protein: CSVRGGRGFADTQYF
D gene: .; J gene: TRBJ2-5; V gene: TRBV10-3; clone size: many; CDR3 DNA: TGTGCCACCGCAAGCGGTGGTGAGACCCAGTACTTC; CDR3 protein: CATASGGETQYF
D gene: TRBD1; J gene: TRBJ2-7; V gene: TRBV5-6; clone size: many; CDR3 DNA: TGTGCCAGCAGCTTGTCTGGGACAGGGACCTACGAGCAGTACTTC; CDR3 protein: CASSLSGTGTYEQYF
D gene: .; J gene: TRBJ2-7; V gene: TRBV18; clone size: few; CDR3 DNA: TGTGCCAGCTCACCAGTCTCGGGGGCCACGAATGAGCAGTACTTC; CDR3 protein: CASSPVSGATNEQYF
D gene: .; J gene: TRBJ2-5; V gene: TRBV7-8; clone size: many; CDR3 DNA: TGTGCCAGCAGCTTATCTCGGGGACCAGAGACCCAGTACTTC; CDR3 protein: CASSLSRGPETQYF
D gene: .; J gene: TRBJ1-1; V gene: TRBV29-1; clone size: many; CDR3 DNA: TGCAGCGTTGGGCTACTGATGGGTCGAGACACTGAAGCTTTCTTT; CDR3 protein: CSVGLLMGRDTEAFF
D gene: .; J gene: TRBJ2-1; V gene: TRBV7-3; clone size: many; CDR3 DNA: TGTGCCAGCAGCTTAACGGGGGCGGGCGAGCAGTTCTTC; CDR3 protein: CASSLTGAGEQFF
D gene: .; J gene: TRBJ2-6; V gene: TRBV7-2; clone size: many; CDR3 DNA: TGTGCCAGCAGCTTGGTACTTTCTGGGGCCAACGTCCTGACTTTC; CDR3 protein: CASSLVLSGANVLTF
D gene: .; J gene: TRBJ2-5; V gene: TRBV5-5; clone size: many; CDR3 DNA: TGTGCCAGCAGCTTGACCGGGGCGGGGGCGGAAGAGACCCAGTACTTC; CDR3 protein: CASSLTGAGAEETQYF
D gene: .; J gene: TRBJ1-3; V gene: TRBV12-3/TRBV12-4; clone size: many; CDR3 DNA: TGTGCCAGCAGTTTCCCAATCACAGGGACGAGAAACACCATATATTTT; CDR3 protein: CASSFPITGTRNTIYF